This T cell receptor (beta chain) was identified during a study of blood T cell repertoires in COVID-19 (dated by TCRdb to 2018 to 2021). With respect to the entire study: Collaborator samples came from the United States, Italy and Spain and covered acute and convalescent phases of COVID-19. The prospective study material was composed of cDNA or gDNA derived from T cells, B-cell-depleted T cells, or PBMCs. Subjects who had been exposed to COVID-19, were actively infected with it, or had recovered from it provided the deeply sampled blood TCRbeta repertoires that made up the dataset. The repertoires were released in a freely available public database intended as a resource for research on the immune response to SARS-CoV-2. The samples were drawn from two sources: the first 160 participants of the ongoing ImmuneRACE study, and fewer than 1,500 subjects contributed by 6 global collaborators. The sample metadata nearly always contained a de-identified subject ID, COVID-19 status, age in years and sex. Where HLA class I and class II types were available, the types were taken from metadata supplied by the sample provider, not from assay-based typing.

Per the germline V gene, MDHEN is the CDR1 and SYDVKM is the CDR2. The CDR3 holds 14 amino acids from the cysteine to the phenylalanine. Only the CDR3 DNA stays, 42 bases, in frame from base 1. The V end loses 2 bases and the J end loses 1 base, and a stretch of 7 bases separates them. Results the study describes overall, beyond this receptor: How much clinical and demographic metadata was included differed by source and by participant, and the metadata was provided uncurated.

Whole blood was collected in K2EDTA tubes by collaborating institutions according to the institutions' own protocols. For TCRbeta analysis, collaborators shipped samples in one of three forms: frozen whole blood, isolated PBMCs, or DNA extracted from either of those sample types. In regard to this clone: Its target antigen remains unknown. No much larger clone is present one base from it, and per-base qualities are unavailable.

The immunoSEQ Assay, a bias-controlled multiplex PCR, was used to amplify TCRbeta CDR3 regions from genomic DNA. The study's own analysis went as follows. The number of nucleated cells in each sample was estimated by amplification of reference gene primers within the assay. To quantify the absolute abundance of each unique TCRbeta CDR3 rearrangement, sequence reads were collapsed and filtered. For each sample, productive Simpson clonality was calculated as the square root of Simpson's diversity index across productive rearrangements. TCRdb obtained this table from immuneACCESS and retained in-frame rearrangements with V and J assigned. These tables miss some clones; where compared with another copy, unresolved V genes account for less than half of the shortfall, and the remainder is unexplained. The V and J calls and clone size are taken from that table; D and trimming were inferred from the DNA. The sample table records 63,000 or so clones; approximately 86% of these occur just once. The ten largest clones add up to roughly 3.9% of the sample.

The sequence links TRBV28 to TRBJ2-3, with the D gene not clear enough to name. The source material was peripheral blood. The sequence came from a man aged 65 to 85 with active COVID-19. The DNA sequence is TGTGCCAGCAGTTTAATCCGGGGCACAGATACGCAGTATTTT. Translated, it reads CASSLIRGTDTQYF.